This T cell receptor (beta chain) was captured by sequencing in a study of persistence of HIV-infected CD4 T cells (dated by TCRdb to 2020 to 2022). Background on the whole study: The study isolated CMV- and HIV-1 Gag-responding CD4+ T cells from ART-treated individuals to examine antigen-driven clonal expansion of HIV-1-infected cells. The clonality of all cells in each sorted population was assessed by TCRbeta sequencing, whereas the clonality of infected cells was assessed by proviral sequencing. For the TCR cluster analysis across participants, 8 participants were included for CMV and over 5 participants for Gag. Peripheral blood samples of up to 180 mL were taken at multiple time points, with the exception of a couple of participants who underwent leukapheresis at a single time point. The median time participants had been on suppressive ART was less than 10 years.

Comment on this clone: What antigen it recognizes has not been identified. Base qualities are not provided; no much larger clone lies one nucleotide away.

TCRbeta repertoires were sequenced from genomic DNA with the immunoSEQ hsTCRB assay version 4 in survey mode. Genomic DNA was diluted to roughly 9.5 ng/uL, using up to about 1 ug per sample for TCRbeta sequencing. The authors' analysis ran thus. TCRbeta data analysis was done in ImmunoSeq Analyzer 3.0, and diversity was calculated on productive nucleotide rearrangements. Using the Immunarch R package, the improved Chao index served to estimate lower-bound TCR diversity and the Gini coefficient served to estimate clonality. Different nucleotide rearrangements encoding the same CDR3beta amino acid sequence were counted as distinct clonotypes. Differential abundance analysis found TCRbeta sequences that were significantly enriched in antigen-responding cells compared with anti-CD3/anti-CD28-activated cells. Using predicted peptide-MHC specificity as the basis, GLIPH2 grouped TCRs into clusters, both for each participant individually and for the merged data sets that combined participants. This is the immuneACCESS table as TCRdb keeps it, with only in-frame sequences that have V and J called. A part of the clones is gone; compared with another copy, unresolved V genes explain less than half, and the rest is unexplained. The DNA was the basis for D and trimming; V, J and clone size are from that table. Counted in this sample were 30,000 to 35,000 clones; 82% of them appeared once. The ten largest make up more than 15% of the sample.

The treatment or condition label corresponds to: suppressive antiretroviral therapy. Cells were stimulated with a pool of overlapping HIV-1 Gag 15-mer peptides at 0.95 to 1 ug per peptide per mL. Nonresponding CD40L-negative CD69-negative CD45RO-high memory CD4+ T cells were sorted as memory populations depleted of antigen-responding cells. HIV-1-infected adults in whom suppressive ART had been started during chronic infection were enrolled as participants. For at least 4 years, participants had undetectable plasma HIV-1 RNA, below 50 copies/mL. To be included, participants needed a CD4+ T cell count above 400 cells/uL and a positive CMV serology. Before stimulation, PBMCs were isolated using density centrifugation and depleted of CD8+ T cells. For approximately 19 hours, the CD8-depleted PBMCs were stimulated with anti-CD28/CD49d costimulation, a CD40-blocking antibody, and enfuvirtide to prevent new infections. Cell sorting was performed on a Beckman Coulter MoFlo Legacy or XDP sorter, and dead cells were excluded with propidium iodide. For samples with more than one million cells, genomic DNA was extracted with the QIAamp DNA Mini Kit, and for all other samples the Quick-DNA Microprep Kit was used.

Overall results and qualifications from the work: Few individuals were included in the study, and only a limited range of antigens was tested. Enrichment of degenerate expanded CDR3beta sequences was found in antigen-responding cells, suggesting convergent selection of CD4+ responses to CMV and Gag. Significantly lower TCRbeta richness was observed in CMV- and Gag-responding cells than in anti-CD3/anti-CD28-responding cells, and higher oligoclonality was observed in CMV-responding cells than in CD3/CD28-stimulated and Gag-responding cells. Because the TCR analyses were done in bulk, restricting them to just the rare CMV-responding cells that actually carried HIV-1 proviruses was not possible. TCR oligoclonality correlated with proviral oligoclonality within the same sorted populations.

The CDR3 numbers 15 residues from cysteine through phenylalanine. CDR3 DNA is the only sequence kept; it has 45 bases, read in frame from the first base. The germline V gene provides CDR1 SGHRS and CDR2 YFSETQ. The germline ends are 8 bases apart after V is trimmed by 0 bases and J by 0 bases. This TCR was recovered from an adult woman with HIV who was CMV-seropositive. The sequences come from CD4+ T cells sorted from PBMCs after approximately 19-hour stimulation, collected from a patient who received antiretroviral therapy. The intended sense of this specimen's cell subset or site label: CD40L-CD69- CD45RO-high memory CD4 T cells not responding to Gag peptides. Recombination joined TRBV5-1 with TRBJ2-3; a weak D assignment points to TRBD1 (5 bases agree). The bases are TGCGCCAGCAGCTTGGGACAGACTAGCACAGATACGCAGTATTTT. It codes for CASSLGQTSTDTQYF.